These 20 T cell receptor beta chains share one sample of origin, sequenced in a study of shared clonotypes between healthy human individuals. Clones were read by immunoSEQ multiplex PCR, and TCRdb kept only the in-frame ones, dropping some. The sample consists of about a million clones, about 76% of them appearing once. Sequenced sample: memory CD4+ T cells sorted from blood. Subset meaning: CD45RA-negative fraction. Receptors were obtained from a man aged 18 to 30 in good health.

The CDR3 region is CASSYLGGRGRSDTQYF. CDR3 in DNA: TGTGCCAGCAGCTACCTGGGGGGCAGGGGGCGGTCAGATACGCAGTATTTT. The chain carries TRBV7-2 and TRBJ2-3, with TRBD1 identical over 8 bases. CDR1 is SGHTA, CDR2 FQGNSA, per germline. V lost 4 bases and J lost 4; bases outside the gene matches: 13. The CDR3 runs to 17 residues.

The rearrangement uses TRBV18 and TRBJ2-3, with D perhaps matching TRBD1 (5 bases). Looked up from germline, CDR1 is KGHSH and CDR2 is LQKENI. Trimming shortened V by 0 bases and J by 11 bases, and 18 bases separated the two germline ends. This CDR3 has 15 residues. The CDR3 here is CASSPPSQGWSKQYF. CDR3 nucleotide sequence: TGTGCCAGCTCACCACCGAGCCAGGGATGGTCGAAGCAGTATTTT.

J is TRBJ2-7 and V is TRBV5-1; 11 positions match TRBD2. The CDR3 runs 16 residues. Germline lookup yields CDR1 SGHRS and CDR2 YFSETQ. J gave up 6 bases and V 0 bases, and 8 bases lay outside the gene matches. This chain's CDR3 is CASSLVAGGPYREQYF. The CDR3 nucleotides are TGCGCCAGCAGCTTGGTAGCGGGAGGGCCGTATCGCGAGCAGTACTTC.

The genes are TRBV18 and TRBJ1-2; TRBD1 matches at 10 bases. V was clipped by 3 bases and J by 7 bases; unmatched bases: 11. Germline values: CDR1 KGHSH, CDR2 LQKENI. The CDR3 contains 16 residues. The CDR3 DNA follows: TGTGCCAGCTCACCTTACCAGGGACAGGGGCGCGTTGGCTACACCTTC. Its protein is CASSPYQGQGRVGYTF.

The J gene is TRBJ1-4, the V gene TRBV18; maybe TRBD1 (5 bases). Between the trimmed V and J ends, which lost 3 bases and 7 bases, there was a span of 9 bases. The CDR3 runs 13 residues. In germline, CDR1 is KGHSH, CDR2 LQKENI. The CDR3 spells CASSPAGTEKLFF. As DNA, the CDR3 is TGTGCCAGCTCACCTGCAGGGACTGAAAAACTGTTTTTT.

The table lists this clone with a few counts. The chain carries TRBV25-1 and TRBJ1-2; 7 bases are shared with TRBD1. With V trimmed by 3 bases and J by 4 bases, 14 bases remained unmatched. This CDR3 is 17 amino acids long. Per the germline V gene, CDR1 is MGHDK and CDR2 is SYGVNS. The CDR3 nucleotides read TGTGCCAGCAGTGATTTTGAGGCGACAGGGAATTCCTATGGCTACACCTTC. This gives the protein CASSDFEATGNSYGYTF.

V is TRBV4-1 and J is TRBJ2-6, with 9 nucleotides matching TRBD1. Germline V gene data show CDR1 as MGHRA and CDR2 as YSYEKL. After removal of 0 bases from V and 4 bases from J, the junction contained 10 bases not matched to a gene. The CDR3 extends over 19 amino acids. The chain's CDR3 is CASSQDRMGQGGGANVLTF. The CDR3 DNA reads as TGCGCCAGCAGCCAAGACAGAATGGGACAGGGTGGCGGGGCCAACGTCCTGACTTTC.

The rearrangement links TRBV7-2 to TRBJ1-5; perhaps TRBD1 as D (6 bases). The germline gives CDR1 SGHTA, CDR2 FQGNSA. The CDR3 runs to 14 residues. Trimming pared 3 bases from V and 7 bases from J, leaving 13 bases between. This CDR3 is CASSFSPTGQPQHF. The CDR3 nucleotides are TGTGCCAGCAGCTTTAGCCCGACAGGACAGCCCCAGCATTTT.

V usage is TRBV6-5 and J usage is TRBJ2-3, with 12 positions matching TRBD2. The CDR3 extends over 15 amino acids. Germline V gene data show CDR1 as MNHEY and CDR2 as SVGAGI. The trim removed 6 bases at V and 4 bases at J, leaving 5 bases unmatched. CDR3 region: CASSPTSGRADTQYF. The DNA for the CDR3 is TGTGCCAGCAGCCCGACTAGCGGGAGAGCAGATACGCAGTATTTT.

In regard to this clone: One end of the junction is discordant with germline, which a read error may explain. This chain joins TRBV7-7 and TRBJ2-5; D gene uncertain. There are 13 residues in the CDR3. From germline, CDR1 is SSHAT and CDR2 FNYEAQ (reference sequence). The CDR3 loop reads CASSLAPVETQYF. DNA for the CDR3: TGTGCTAGCAGCTTAGCCCCGGTCGAGACCCAGTACTTC.

This clone was recorded once. J is TRBJ2-5 and V is TRBV28, with D possibly being TRBD1 (5 bases). V was trimmed by 5 bases and J by 4 bases, leaving 17 bases between them. CDR1 and CDR2 (germline): MDHEN, SYDVKM. The CDR3 sequence is 15 residues long. As DNA, the CDR3 is TGTGCCAGCAGTGCGCCCGCCGCAGGGTTAGAGACCCAGTACTTC. Its protein is CASSAPAAGLETQYF.

The gene calls are TRBV19 and TRBJ1-6, with unresolved D. V lost 3 bases, J lost 5 bases, and 8 bases lay in between. The germline V gene has CDR1 LNHDA and CDR2 SQIVND (reference sequence). The CDR3 sequence is 14 residues long. This CDR3 reads CASSMAGNNSPLHF. As DNA, the CDR3 is TGTGCCAGTAGTATGGCCGGGAATAATTCACCCCTCCACTTT.

The V gene is TRBV29-1, the J gene TRBJ1-3; no firm D call. V shed 3 bases and J shed 5 bases, with 11 bases lying between them. The CDR3 has 13 amino acids. Per germline, CDR1 SQVTM and CDR2 ANQGSEA. In DNA form, the CDR3 reads TGCAGCGTTGAGGCGGGGATGAGAAACACCATATATTTT. It specifies CSVEAGMRNTIYF.

The J gene is TRBJ2-3, the V gene TRBV6-6; D may match TRBD1 or TRBD2 (5 bases each). The germline V gene encodes CDR1 MNHNY and CDR2 SVGAGI (reference sequence). The CDR3 length is 14 residues. V shed 2 bases and J shed 1 base, with 7 bases lying between them. The CDR3 nucleotides are TGTGCCAGCAGTTACCAGGGAGGCACAGATACGCAGTATTTT. It specifies CASSYQGGTDTQYF.

The rearrangement links TRBV6-5 to TRBJ2-3; 9 nucleotides line up with TRBD1. V shed 6 bases and J 8 bases; nucleotides not matched to a gene: 12. The CDR3 runs to 15 residues. Germline V lookup: CDR1 MNHEY, CDR2 SVGAGI. CDR3 residues: CASRSLGQGSGTQYF. In DNA form, the CDR3 reads TGTGCCAGCAGGTCCCTAGGACAGGGGAGCGGTACGCAGTATTTT.

This clone was seen a few times. The J gene is TRBJ2-3, the V gene TRBV29-1; 11 positions agree with TRBD2. Germline V gene lookup returns CDR1 SQVTM and CDR2 ANQGSEA. The junction had 5 bases not matched to a gene; V was cut back by 7 bases and J by 2 bases. CDR3 size: 14 residues. The CDR3 region has the DNA TGCAGCGCCGGGACTAGCGGATTCACAGATACGCAGTATTTT. This encodes CSAGTSGFTDTQYF.

This chain connects TRBV7-2 to TRBJ2-7, with 8 bases that match TRBD1. The ends lost 5 bases at V and 4 bases at J; junction bases unmatched: 7. The CDR3 sequence is 14 residues long. Germline CDR1 reads SGHTA; CDR2 reads FQGNSA. CDR3 sequence reads: CASSLGTGTYEQYF. CDR3 nucleotide sequence: TGTGCCAGCAGCCTCGGGACAGGTACTTACGAGCAGTACTTC.

This clone was recorded a few times. The chain recombines TRBV27 with TRBJ2-2, with D perhaps TRBD1 (6 bases). V was pared by 5 bases and J by 3 bases, with 10 bases between. CDR3 length: 14 residues. CDR1 MNHEY and CDR2 SMNVEV come from the germline V gene (reference sequence). CDR3 bases: TGTGCCAGCAGTAAGGACAGCTACACCGGGGAGCTGTTTTTT. Amino acids: CASSKDSYTGELFF.

Notes on this clone: The same CDR3 arises from other DNA sequences in this sample as well. The rearrangement uses TRBV10-3 and TRBJ2-5; no clear D. Germline lookup yields CDR1 ENHRY and CDR2 SYGVKD. The CDR3 loop spans 11 amino acids. With 3 bases removed from V and 4 bases from J, the gap between germline ends came to 3 bases. The CDR3 here is CAISDGETQYF. In DNA, the CDR3 is TGTGCCATCAGTGATGGAGAGACCCAGTACTTC.

This clone has just a few counts. V and J are TRBV5-1 and TRBJ2-7; TRBD1 is a possible D gene (6 bases). CDR1 and CDR2 (germline): SGHRS, YFSETQ. V was shortened by 0 bases and J by 3 bases, with 13 bases between the two germline ends. CDR3 length equals 15 residues. Here the CDR3 reads CASSLGQVAGYEQYF. The CDR3 nucleotides are TGCGCCAGCAGCTTGGGACAGGTTGCCGGCTACGAGCAGTACTTC. Variable domain in full (rest from reference TRBV5-1 and TRBJ2-7): KAGVTQTPRYLIKTRGQQVTLSCSPISGHRSVSWYQQTPGQGLQFLFEYFSETQRNKGNFPGRFSGRQFSNSRSEMNVSTLELGDSALYLCASSLGQVAGYEQYFGPGTRLTVT.